The sample holds many counts of the clone carrying this T cell receptor beta chain. PCR employed 60 Vbeta and 13 Jbeta primers. TCRdb's table, derived via immunoSEQ multiplex PCR, lists solely in-frame clones and lacks some. This sample has about 110,000 clones, with over 70% found just once. This record comes from a study of cytomegalovirus exposure and HLA in healthy donors. This CDR3 has 14 amino acids. Germline CDR1 and CDR2: MRHNA and SNTAGT. Trimming took 2 bases from V and 8 from J; bases not matched to a gene: 0. The chain combines TRBV6-4 with TRBJ2-1; TRBD2 matches 13 bases. The sample comprised PBMCs. The sequence was collected from a middle-aged man in good health and CMV-seronegative. CDR3 coding DNA: TGTGCCAGCAGTGACGGACTAGCGGGAGATGAGCAGTTCTTC. This gives the protein CASSDGLAGDEQFF.